The next 10 T cell receptor gamma chains were all read from a single sample in a study of Vδ1+ human thymocytes. Regarding the study as a whole: Highly polyclonal TRG and TRD repertoires with Gaussian CDR3 length distributions appeared in thymus.

The template was reverse-transcribed extracted RNA. Pooled V-gene forward primers with one constant-region reverse primer generated the CDR3 amplicons by multiplex PCR. TCRdb used CATT to re-call clones from the multiplex PCR reads. The sample lists 8,700 or so gamma-chain clones; roughly 56% were seen once. These receptors have no known antigen. Source material: Vdelta1+ gamma-delta thymocytes from the thymus. Subset in this sample: FACS-sorted CD3+ TCRalphabeta- TCRVdelta1+ TCRVdelta2- thymocytes. The source is a girl less than two years old who had congenital heart surgery.

The gene calls are TRGV8 and TRGJP2. No J segment appears in TCRdb, so it was assigned here by matching the sequence to germline. The V segment lost 9 bases and the J segment 4 bases; nucleotides outside the gene matches: 26. This CDR3 comprises 19 residues. Germline CDR1 VENAVY, CDR2 YDSYNSRV. The CDR3 nucleotides are TGTGCCACCCCTCCGCGCTACCCCCAAGTGATTCCTAGTGATTGGATCAAGACGTTT. Amino acids: CATPPRYPQVIPSDWIKTF.

This clone showed up just a few times. The chain combines TRGV4 with TRGJ1 or TRGJ2. Per the germline V gene, CDR1 is EGSTGY and CDR2 is YDSYTSSV. V dropped 5 bases and J dropped 5; count of bases not matched to a gene: 9. This CDR3 is built from 13 residues. The CDR3 reads CATWGGCNYKKLF. For the CDR3, the DNA is TGTGCCACCTGGGGCGGGTGCAATTATAAGAAACTCTTT.

This clone occurred a few times. The genes are TRGV8 and TRGJP2. V lost 6 bases, J lost 4 bases, and 5 bases stayed unmatched. The germline gives CDR1 VENAVY, CDR2 YDSYNSRV. This CDR3 has 13 amino acids. The CDR3 DNA reads TGTGCCACCTGGAACCTTAGTGATTGGATCAAGACGTTT. Protein sequence: CATWNLSDWIKTF.

The chain joins TRGV3 to TRGJP2. TCRdb is silent on the J gene; assignment here came from matching the DNA to germline. The CDR3 runs 13 residues. V lost 0 bases, J lost 10 bases, and 5 bases stayed unmatched. Per the germline V gene, CDR1 is VTNTFY and CDR2 is YDVSTARD (reference sequence). This CDR3 is CATWDRPVWIKTF. The CDR3 DNA follows: TGTGCCACCTGGGACAGGCCTGTTTGGATCAAGACGTTT.

V usage is TRGV3 and J usage is TRGJ1 or TRGJ2. TCRdb supplies no J gene; here it was assigned by aligning the nucleotide sequence to germline. This CDR3 is 14 amino acids long. Trimming cost V 0 bases and J 5 bases; bases outside gene matches: 7. Looked up from germline, CDR1 is VTNTFY and CDR2 is YDVSTARD (reference sequence). The chain's CDR3 is CATWDRLWHYKKLF. As DNA, the CDR3 is TGTGCCACCTGGGACAGGCTTTGGCATTATAAGAAACTCTTT.

The J gene is TRGJ1 or TRGJ2, the V gene TRGV9. The J gene, missing from TCRdb, was assigned here through DNA to germline matching. Trimming removed 0 bases from V and 11 bases from J; junction bases left unmatched: 10. Germline CDR1 GITISATS, CDR2 ISYDGTV (reference sequence). The CDR3 length is 13 residues. The CDR3 DNA reads as TGTGCCTTGTGGGAGGTGGCCTACCAAGAGAAACTCTTT. Its protein is CALWEVAYQEKLF.

This clone was seen once. This chain joins TRGV2 and TRGJ1 or TRGJ2. TCRdb leaves out the J gene; it was filled in here by matching the DNA to germline. J gave up 2 bases and V 0 bases, and 13 bases lay outside the gene matches. This CDR3 has 17 residues. CDR1 EGSNGY and CDR2 YDSYNSKV come from the germline V gene. As DNA, the CDR3 is TGTGCCACCTGGGACGGGCCCAATCTGTCGGATTATTATAAGAAACTCTTT. It yields the protein CATWDGPNLSDYYKKLF.

Here the V gene is TRGV2, but the J gene went uncalled. The germline V gene has CDR1 EGSNGY and CDR2 YDSYNSKV. The CDR3 has 12 amino acids. The CDR3 region is CATWDGRNMELF. DNA of the CDR3: TGTGCCACCTGGGACGGGCGAAATATGGAACTCTTT.

About this clone itself: One junction end disagrees with the germline gene, perhaps due to a read error. The chain carries TRGV8 and TRGJ1 or TRGJ2. CDR1 VENAVY and CDR2 YDSYNSRV come from the germline V gene. The CDR3 is 12 amino acids. CDR3 region: CATWFITIKNLF. CDR3 in DNA: TGTGCCACCTGGTTTATTACCATTAAGAACCTCTTT.

The chain is built from TRGV4 and TRGJ1 or TRGJ2. The J gene is absent in TCRdb and was assigned here via DNA matching to germline. CDR1 and CDR2 (germline): EGSTGY, YDSYTSSV. The CDR3 spans 15 residues. Germline trimming cut 4 bases from V and 4 bases from J; bases unmatched to any gene: 13. DNA of the CDR3: TGTGCCACCTGGGACGGGCGGGAAAGCTATTATAAGAAACTCTTT. Its protein is CATWDGRESYYKKLF.